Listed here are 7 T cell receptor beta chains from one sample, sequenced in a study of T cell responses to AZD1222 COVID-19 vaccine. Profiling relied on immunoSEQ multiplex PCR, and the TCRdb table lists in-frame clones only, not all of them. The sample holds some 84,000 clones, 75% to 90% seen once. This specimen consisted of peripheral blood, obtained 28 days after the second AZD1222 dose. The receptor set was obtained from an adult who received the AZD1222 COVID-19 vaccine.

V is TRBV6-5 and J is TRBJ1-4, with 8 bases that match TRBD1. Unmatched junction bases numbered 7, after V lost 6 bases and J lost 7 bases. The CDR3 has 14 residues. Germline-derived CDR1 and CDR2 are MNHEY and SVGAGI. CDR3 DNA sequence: TGTGCCAGCAGGATAGACAGGGGAAGTGAAAAACTGTTTTTT. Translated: CASRIDRGSEKLFF.

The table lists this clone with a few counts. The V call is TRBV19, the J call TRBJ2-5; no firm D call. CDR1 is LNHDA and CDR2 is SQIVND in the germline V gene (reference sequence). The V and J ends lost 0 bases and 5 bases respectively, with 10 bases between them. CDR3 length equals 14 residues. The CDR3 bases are TGTGCCAGTAGTATAGATCCCGCTCGCGAGACCCAGTACTTC. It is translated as CASSIDPARETQYF.

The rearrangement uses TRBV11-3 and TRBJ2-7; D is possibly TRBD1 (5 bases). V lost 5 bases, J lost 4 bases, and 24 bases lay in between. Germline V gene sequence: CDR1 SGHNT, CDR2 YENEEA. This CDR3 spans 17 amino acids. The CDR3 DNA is TGTGCCAGCAGCCAAATAATAGTCATGGGGAACAGGTACGAGCAGTACTTC. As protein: CASSQIIVMGNRYEQYF.

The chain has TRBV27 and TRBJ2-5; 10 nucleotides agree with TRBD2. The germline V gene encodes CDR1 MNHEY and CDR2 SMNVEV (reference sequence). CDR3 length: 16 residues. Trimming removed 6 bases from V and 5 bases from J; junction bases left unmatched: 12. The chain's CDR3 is CASSSPLAGGGETQYF. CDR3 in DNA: TGTGCCAGCAGCTCCCCCTTAGCGGGGGGAGGGGAGACCCAGTACTTC.

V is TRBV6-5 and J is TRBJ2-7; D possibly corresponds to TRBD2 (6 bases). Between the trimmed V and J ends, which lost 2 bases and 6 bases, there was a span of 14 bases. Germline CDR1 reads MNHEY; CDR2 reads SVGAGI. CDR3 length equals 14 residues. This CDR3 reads CASSYAGPNSEQYF. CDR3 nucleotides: TGTGCCAGCAGTTACGCGGGACCAAATAGCGAGCAGTACTTC.

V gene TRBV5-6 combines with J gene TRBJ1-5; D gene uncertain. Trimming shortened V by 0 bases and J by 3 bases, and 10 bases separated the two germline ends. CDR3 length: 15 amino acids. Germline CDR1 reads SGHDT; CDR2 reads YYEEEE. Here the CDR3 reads CASSLGQRINQPQHF. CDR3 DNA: TGTGCCAGCAGCTTGGGACAACGCATCAATCAGCCCCAGCATTTT.

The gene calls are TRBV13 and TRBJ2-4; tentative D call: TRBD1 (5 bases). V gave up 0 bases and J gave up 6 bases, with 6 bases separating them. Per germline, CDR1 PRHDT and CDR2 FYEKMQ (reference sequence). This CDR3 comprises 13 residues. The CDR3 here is CASSLGRGNIQYF. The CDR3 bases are TGTGCCAGCAGCTTAGGAAGGGGAAACATTCAGTACTTC.